This note documents a single TCR beta chain sequence. Its antigen remains unknown. 13 Jbeta primers and 60 Vbeta primers were used for the PCR. Generated by immunoSEQ multiplex PCR, the TCRdb table keeps only in-frame clones and is missing some. The data show around 130,000 clones, under 70% seen once. The data belong to a study of cytomegalovirus exposure and HLA in healthy donors. Findings and limits, study-wide: Some V segments, TRBV6-2 and TRBV6-3 among them, were indistinguishable and were therefore excluded. As confirmed in vitro, three CMV-associated chains were specific for CMV antigens. Donors belonging to an Asian-associated ancestry cluster reportedly showed fewer N-insertions in productive TCRs than the approximately 670-donor mean, according to what a later analysis found.

Germline V CDR1 and CDR2: SGHVS, FQNEAQ. CDR3 size: 15 residues. The ends were cut back, 5 bases at V and 3 bases at J, with 14 bases in the middle. The sample was PBMCs. V gene TRBV7-8 combines with J gene TRBJ1-5; D uncertain. The TCR was taken from a man between 18 and 29 years old in good health and CMV-seronegative. The CDR3 here is CASSQAGRDNQPQHF. DNA for the CDR3: TGTGCCAGCAGCCAGGCCGGGCGGGACAATCAGCCCCAGCATTTT.